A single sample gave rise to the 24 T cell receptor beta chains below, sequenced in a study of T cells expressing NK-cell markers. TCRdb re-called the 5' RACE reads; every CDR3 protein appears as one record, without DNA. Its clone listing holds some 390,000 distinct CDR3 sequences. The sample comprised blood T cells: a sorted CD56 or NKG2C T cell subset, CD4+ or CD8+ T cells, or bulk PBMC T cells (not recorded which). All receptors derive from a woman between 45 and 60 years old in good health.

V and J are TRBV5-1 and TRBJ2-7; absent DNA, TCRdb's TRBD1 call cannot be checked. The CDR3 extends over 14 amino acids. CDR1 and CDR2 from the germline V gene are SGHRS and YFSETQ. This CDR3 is CASSGSGRRYEQYF.

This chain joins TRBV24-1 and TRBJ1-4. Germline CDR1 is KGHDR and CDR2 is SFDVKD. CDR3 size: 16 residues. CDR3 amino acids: CAASLDSPRGNEKLFF.

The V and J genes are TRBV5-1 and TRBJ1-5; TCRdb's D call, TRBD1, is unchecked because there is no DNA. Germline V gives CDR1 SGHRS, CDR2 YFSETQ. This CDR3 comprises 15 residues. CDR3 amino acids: CASSLGDRENQPQHF.

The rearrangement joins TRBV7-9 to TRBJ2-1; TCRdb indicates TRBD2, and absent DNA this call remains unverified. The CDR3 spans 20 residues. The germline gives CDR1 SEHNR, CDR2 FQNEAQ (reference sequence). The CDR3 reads CASSSETSGRAPRSYNEQFF.

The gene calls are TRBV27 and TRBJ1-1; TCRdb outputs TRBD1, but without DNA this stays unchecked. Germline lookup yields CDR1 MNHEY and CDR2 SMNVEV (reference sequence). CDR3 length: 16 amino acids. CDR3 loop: CASSPFGGYENTEAFF.

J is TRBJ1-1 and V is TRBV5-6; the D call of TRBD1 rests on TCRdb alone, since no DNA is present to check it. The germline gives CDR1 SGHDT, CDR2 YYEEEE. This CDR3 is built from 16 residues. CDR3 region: CASSLAGTGTYTEAFF.

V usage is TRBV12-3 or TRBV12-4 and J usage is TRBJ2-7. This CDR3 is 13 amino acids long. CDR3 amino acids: CASSSTDTYEQYF.

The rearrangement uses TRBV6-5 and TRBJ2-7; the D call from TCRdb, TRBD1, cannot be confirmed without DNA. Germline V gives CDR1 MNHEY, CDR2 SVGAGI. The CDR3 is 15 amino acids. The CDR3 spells CASSSSRGAGYEQYF.

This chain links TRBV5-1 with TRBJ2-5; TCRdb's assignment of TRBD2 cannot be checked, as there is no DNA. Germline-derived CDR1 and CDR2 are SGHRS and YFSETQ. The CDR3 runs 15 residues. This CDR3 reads CASSLPSGNTETQYF.

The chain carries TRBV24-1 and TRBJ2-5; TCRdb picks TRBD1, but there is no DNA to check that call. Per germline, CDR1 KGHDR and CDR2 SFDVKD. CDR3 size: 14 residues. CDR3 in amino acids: CATSVGQGRETQYF.

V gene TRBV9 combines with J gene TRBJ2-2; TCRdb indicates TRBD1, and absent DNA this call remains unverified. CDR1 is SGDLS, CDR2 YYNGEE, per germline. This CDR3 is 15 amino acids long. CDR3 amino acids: CASSVRTGVTGELFF.

CDR3 residues: CASGLALFKFF. The V gene is TRBV2, the J gene TRBJ2-1; TCRdb designates TRBD2, a call that cannot be tested without DNA. The CDR3 is made up of 11 amino acids. Germline lookup yields CDR1 SNHLY and CDR2 FYNNEI.

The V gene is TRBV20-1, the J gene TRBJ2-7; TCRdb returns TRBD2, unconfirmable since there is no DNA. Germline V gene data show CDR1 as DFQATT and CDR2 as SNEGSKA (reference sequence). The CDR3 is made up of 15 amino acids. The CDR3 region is CSASLAGIKSYEQYF.

CDR3 in amino acids: CASSSGQAINQPQHF. The J gene is TRBJ1-5, the V gene TRBV11-2; without DNA, the TCRdb call of TRBD1 cannot be checked. This CDR3 is built from 15 residues. Germline assignment: CDR1 SGHAT and CDR2 FQNNGV. Together with reference TRBV11-2 and TRBJ1-5, the CDR3 gives the full variable domain: EAGVAQSPRYKIIEKRQSVAFWCNPISGHATLYWYQQILGQGPKLLIQFQNNGVVDDSQLPKDRFSAERLKGVDSTLKIQPAKLEDSAVYLCASSSGQAINQPQHFGDGTRLSIL.

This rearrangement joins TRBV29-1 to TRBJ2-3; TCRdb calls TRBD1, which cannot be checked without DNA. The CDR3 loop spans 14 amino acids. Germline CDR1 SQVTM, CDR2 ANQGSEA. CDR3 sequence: CSVARAGVADTQYF.

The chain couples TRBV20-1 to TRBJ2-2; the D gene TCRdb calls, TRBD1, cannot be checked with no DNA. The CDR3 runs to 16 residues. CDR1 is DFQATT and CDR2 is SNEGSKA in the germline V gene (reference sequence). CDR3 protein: CSARATPGTNTGELFF.

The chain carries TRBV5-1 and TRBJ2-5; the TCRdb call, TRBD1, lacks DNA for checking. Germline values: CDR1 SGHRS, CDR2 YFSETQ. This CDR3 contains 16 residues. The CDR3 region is CASSPGARDSEETQYF.

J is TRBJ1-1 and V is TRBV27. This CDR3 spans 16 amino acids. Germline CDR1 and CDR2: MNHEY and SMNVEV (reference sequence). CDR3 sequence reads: CASSLSGQLLNTEAFF.

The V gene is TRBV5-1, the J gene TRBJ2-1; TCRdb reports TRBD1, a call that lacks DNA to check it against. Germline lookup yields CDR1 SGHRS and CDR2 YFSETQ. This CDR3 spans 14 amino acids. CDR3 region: CASSFRDDYNEQFF.

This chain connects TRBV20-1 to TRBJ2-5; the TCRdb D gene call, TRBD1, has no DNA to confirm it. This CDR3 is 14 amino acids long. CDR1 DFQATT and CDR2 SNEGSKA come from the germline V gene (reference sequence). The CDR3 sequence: CSAKVRRTQETQYF.

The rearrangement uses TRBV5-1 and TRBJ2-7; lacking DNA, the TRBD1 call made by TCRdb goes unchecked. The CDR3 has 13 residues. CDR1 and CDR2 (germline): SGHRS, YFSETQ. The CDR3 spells CASSLAGQFEQYF. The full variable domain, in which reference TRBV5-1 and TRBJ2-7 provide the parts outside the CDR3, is KAGVTQTPRYLIKTRGQQVTLSCSPISGHRSVSWYQQTPGQGLQFLFEYFSETQRNKGNFPGRFSGRQFSNSRSEMNVSTLELGDSALYLCASSLAGQFEQYFGPGTRLTVT.

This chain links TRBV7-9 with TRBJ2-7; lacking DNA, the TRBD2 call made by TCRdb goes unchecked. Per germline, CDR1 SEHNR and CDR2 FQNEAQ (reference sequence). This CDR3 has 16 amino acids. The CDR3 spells CASSQPQGIPPREQYF.

The CDR3 protein is CASSRSRESEQYF. The chain is built from TRBV12-3 or TRBV12-4 and TRBJ2-7; TCRdb gives TRBD1 as the D gene, but with no DNA this cannot be confirmed. This CDR3 has 13 residues.

The CDR3 sequence is CASSPPDQNIQYF. The chain joins TRBV18 to TRBJ2-4. Germline V gene sequence: CDR1 KGHSH, CDR2 LQKENI. The length of the CDR3 is 13 residues.